This T cell receptor (beta chain) was documented in a study of T cells in Graves' hyperthyroidism and ophthalmopathy (dated by TCRdb to between 2018 and 2021). General notes on the study: A discovery cohort of approximately 97 patients, 43 with Graves' ophthalmopathy and roughly 59 with stable Graves' hyperthyroidism, was used to find distinguishing TCR V-J signatures. For training and testing, the 80 to 100 patients in the discovery cohort were randomly divided in a 7:3 ratio. Following sampling, methimazole starting at 30 mg daily was given to hyperthyroidism patients, and high-dose intravenous methylprednisolone was given to ophthalmopathy patients. In more than 5 Graves' hyperthyroidism patients, the study also compared T-cell repertoires from thyroid tissue with T-cell repertoires from blood. The paper describes TCR Vbeta CDR3 sequencing of 120 to 150 peripheral blood samples, made up of fewer than 50 ophthalmopathy patients, more than 70 hyperthyroidism patients and roughly 17 progressor patients. Whether ophthalmopathy could be predicted prospectively was tested in an independent validation cohort made up of approximately 19 hyperthyroidism patients plus 17 patients who later progressed to ophthalmopathy. General study outcomes and caveats: During validation, the model predicted progression to ophthalmopathy a median of roughly six months ahead of onset, with more than 55% sensitivity and 72.22% specificity. No statistical method was used to fix the sample size in advance, and group allocation was not hidden from the investigators. Most expanded thyroid clonotypes (frequency above 0.001) were also found in blood, which suggests that blood repertoires may mirror thyroid immune responses. A model built on a 13 V-J signature distinguished ophthalmopathy from stable hyperthyroidism, reaching about 89% sensitivity and about 81% specificity in cross-validation and 80%/75% in testing.

Amplification of TCR beta CDR3 regions was carried out from RNA transcripts. For the first round of RT-PCR on the TCR CDR3, the HTBI primer set was used together with the Qiagen OneStep RT-PCR kit. A second multiplex PCR round built the libraries, followed by size selection and purification. The libraries were sequenced on an Illumina HiSeq2000 using paired-end 100 bp reads. Processing in the source paper ran as follows. Raw data were processed with SOAPnuke, discarding reads with adapters, uncalled bases, mean Phred below 15, or no exact constant-primer or identifier match. COPE v1.2.5 was used to merge the high-quality paired reads, and each unique nucleotide sequence was defined as a clonotype. MiTCR v1.1 was used to align the clonotypes against IMGT TRBV, TRBD and TRBJ reference segments. Analysis was restricted to V-J combinations with a frequency above 0.0001, which covered roughly 99% of repertoires. A TCS score was defined as the ratio between F50 (clonal expansion) and ExV (chaos), using BLOSUM62-based TCRdist between CDR3 peptides within each V-J. Welch's t-statistics and random forest reduced 450 to 600 V-J features to about 12, which were used in a naive Bayes classifier (R e1071). The Morisita-Horn index was used to measure how similar the thyroid and blood repertoires were. Using fastp at Q25 and MiXCR, TCRdb reprocessed the public reads and kept productive beta chains. Rows merge per CDR3 protein into single entries with the most common DNA and genes. The V and J calls were determined by TCRdb, not by the authors. The sample contains 490,000 or so distinct CDR3 sequences, about 45% of them found a single time. Around 44% of the sample is in the top ten clones.

CDR1 and CDR2 are read off the germline V gene (reference sequence) as SEHNR and FQNEAQ. The CDR3 holds 16 amino acids from the cysteine to the phenylalanine. Only CDR3 DNA is held: 48 bases, read in frame from base 1. Any patient with an uncontrolled infection, another autoimmune disease, pregnancy or lactation was excluded. Diagnoses were established on the basis of clinical symptoms, serum thyroxine and TRAb, thyroid ultrasound, and orbital computed tomography. Total RNA was extracted with Trizol reagent, and quality was checked on an Agilent 2100 Bioanalyzer. To note about this clonotype: Which antigen it targets is not known. Given a much more abundant clone one base away, this may be a read error.

The rearranged chain carries TRBV7-9 and TRBJ2-7; a stretch of 7 junction bases matches TRBD1. This clonotype was sampled from an adult woman with Graves' disease, either hyperthyroidism or ophthalmopathy (not recorded which). The material sequenced was peripheral blood or thyroid tissue (not recorded which). The CDR3 here reads CASSPGQAAELYGQYF. The DNA sequence follows: TGTGCCAGCAGTCCCGGACAGGCAGCTGAACTCTACGGGCAGTACTTC.